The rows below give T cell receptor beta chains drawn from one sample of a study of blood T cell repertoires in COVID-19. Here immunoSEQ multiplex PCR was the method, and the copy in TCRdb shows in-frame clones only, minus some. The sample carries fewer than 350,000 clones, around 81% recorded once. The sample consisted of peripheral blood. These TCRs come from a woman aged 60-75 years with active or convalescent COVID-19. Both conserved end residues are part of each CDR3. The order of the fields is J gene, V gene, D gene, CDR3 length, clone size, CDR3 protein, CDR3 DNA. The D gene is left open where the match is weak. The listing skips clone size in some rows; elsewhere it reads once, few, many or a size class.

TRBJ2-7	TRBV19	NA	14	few	CASSVDRQILEQYF	TGTGCCAGTAGTGTCGATCGACAGATCCTAGAGCAGTACTTC
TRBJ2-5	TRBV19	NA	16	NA	CASSQGGGALRETQYF	TGTGCCAGTAGTCAGGGAGGGGGGGCCCTGAGGGAGACCCAGTACTTC
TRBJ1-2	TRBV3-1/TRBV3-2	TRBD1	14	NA	CASSPKDRAGGYTF	TGTGCCAGCAGCCCTAAAGACAGGGCGGGTGGCTACACCTTC
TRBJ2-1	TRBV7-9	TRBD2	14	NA	CASSLPGLDREQFF	TGTGCCAGCAGCTTACCGGGACTAGATAGAGAGCAGTTCTTC
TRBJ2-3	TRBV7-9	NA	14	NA	CASSLSAGEDTQYF	TGTGCCAGCAGCTTATCCGCAGGGGAAGATACGCAGTATTTT
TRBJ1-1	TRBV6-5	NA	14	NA	CASRVRQENTEAFF	TGTGCCAGCAGAGTACGACAGGAGAACACTGAAGCTTTCTTT
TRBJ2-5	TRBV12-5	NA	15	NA	CASGNTAGPQETQYF	TGTGCTAGTGGGAACACTGCAGGTCCCCAAGAGACCCAGTACTTC
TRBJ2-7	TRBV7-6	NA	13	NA	CASSFRQSYEQYF	TGTGCCAGCAGCTTCCGTCAGTCCTACGAGCAGTACTTC
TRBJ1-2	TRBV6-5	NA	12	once	CASSYPRGGYTF	TGTGCCAGCAGTTACCCGCGGGGTGGCTACACCTTC
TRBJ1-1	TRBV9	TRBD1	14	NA	CASSPQGAATEAFF	TGTGCCAGCAGCCCCCAGGGGGCTGCCACTGAAGCTTTCTTT